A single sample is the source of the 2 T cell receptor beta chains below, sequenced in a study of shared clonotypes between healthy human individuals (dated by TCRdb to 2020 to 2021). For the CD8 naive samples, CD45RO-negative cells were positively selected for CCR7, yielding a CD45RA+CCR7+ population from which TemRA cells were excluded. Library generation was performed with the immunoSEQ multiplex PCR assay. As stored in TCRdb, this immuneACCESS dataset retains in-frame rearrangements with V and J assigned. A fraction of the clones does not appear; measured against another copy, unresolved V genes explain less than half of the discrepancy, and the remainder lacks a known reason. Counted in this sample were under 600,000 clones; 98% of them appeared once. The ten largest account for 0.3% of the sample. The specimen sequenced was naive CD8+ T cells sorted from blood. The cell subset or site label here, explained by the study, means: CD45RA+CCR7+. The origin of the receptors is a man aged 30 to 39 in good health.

The CDR3 nucleotides are TGCAGCGTTGAGGGGAGCGGCCCCTACGAGCAGTACTTC. Translating it yields CSVEGSGPYEQYF. The V and J genes are TRBV29-1 and TRBJ2-7, with TRBD2 as a possible D gene (5 bases). The germline V and J ends were trimmed by 3 bases and 2 bases, with 11 bases remaining between them. The CDR3 covers 13 residues. Germline CDR1 SQVTM, CDR2 ANQGSEA.

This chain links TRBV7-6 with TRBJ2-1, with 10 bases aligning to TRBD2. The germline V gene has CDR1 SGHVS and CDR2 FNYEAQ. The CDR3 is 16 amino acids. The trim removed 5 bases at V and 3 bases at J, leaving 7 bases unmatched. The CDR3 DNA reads TGTGCCAGCAGCCCCTCCACTAGCGGGAACTACAATGAGCAGTTCTTC. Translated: CASSPSTSGNYNEQFF.